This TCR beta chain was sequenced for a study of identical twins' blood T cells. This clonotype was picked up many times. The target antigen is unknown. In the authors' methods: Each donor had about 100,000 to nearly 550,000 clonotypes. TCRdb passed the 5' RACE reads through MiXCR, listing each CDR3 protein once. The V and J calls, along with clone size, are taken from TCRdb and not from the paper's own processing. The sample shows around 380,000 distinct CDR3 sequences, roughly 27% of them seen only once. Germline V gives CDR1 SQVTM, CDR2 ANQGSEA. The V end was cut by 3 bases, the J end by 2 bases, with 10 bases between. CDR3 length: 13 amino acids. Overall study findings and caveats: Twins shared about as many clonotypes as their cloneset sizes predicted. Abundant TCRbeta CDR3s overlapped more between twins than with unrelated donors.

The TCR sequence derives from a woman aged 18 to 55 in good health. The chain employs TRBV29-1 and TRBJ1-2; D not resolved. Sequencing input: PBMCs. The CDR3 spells CSVDLSGNYGYTF. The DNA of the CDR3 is TGCAGCGTTGATCTCTCAGGAAACTATGGCTACACCTTC. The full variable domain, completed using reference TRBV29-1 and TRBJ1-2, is SAVISQKPSRDICQRGTSLTIQCQVDSQVTMMFWYRQQPGQSLTLIATANQGSEATYESGFVIDKFPISRPNLTFSTLTVSNMSPEDSSIYLCSVDLSGNYGYTFGSGTRLTVV.